The clone carrying this TCR beta chain was detected only a few times. The target antigen is unknown. With a J-beta primer mix and a sample-barcoded 5' primer, a second PCR ran about 6 to 11 cycles. TCRdb independently ran MiXCR on the 5' RACE reads; one entry per CDR3 protein. Here the sample spans around 850,000 distinct CDR3 sequences, about 36% being singletons. The sample comes from a study of blood T cells in healthy people across ages. This CDR3 region has 15 residues. V was cut by 7 bases and J by 0 bases, with 14 bases left in between. CDR1 MNHNS and CDR2 SASEGT come from the germline V gene. Extracted total RNA amounted to at least 5.5 micrograms for each sample. Study-level findings and limits: Estimates drawn from one million T cells were deemed to understate diversity. Roughly linearly, TCR beta diversity per million T cells fell as age increased. It was found that TCR beta diversity correlated strongly with the percentage of naive T cells.

This TCR derives from a man aged 18 to 29 in good health. Sequencing was performed on blood. The chain uses TRBV6-1 and TRBJ2-3; no clear D gene. Written as DNA, the CDR3 is TGTGCCAGCACGGAGATGGCGATCAGCACAGATACGCAGTATTTT. Protein: CASTEMAISTDTQYF.